This entry describes one T cell receptor (beta chain). Its antigen is unidentified. TCRdb's copy holds only in-frame clones and misses some; the assay was immunoSEQ multiplex PCR. The profile covers approximately 170,000 clones, with 85% to 90% appearing a single time and 6.9% taken by the ten largest. This entry is derived from a study of T cell responses to AZD1222 COVID-19 vaccine. Study information: Timing groups of about 4 and about 12 weeks for second doses were pooled.

Study findings and constraints: Along spike, vaccine-associated CD4 TCRs were found throughout, with dominance at 160-218 and 743-854. Recipients of two AZD1222 doses showed rising Spike-specific TCR breadth and depth. Among those given AZD1222, only 5 to 7 were seropositive at baseline.

The ends lost 0 bases at V and 2 bases at J; junction bases unmatched: 5. The germline CDR1 and CDR2 sequences are SGHDT and YYEEEE. The CDR3 extends over 15 amino acids. The specimen was peripheral blood, collected on day 0 of AZD1222 vaccination. This TCR was sampled from an adult in good health. The rearrangement joins TRBV5-6 to TRBJ2-7; 7 nucleotides agree with TRBD1. The CDR3 sequence is CASSLDDRVTYEQYF. CDR3 sequence (DNA): TGTGCCAGCAGCTTGGATGACAGGGTAACCTACGAGCAGTACTTC. Full variable domain (missing parts from reference TRBV5-6 and TRBJ2-7): DAGVTQSPTHLIKTRGQQVTLRCSPKSGHDTVSWYQQALGQGPQFIFQYYEEEERQRGNFPDRFSGHQFPNYSSELNVNALLLGDSALYLCASSLDDRVTYEQYFGPGTRLTVT.